The 13 T cell receptor beta chains presented below share a single source sample, sequenced in a study of T cells in Graves' hyperthyroidism and ophthalmopathy. The investigators amplified TCR beta CDR3 regions from RNA transcripts. The study used the HTBI primer set for a first-round RT-PCR of the TCR CDR3. TCRdb itself ran the multiplex PCR reads through MiXCR, one entry per CDR3 protein. The sample has fewer than 900,000 distinct CDR3 sequences; about 17% are singletons. The material sequenced was blood. The receptors shown here come from a woman aged 50 to 60 with Graves' hyperthyroidism that later progressed to Graves' ophthalmopathy.

This clonotype was seen only a few times. V gene TRBV6-2 or TRBV6-3 combines with J gene TRBJ1-2; TRBD1 matches 7 bases. Germline assignment: CDR1 MNHEY and CDR2 SVGEGT. The CDR3 extends over 17 amino acids. Losses at the gene ends were 6 bases for V and 0 bases for J; bases not matched to a gene: 13. CDR3 sequence reads: CASSLEGTAPSNYGYTF. The CDR3 region has the DNA TGTGCCAGCAGCCTAGAGGGGACAGCCCCTTCTAACTATGGCTACACCTTC.

The rearrangement links TRBV14 to TRBJ1-2; 7 bases align to TRBD1. Per the germline V gene, CDR1 is SGHDN and CDR2 is FVKESK. There are 15 residues in the CDR3. V trimming: 4 bases; J trimming: 2 bases; junction bases outside the gene matches: 7. In DNA form, the CDR3 reads TGTGCCAGCAGCCCCGGACAGGACTACAACTATGGCTACACCTTC. Amino acid sequence: CASSPGQDYNYGYTF.

The CDR3 here is CASSLQQFLGNSPLHF. In nucleotides, the CDR3 is TGTGCCAGCAGTTTACAACAGTTCCTCGGTAATTCACCCCTCCACTTT. J is TRBJ1-6 and V is TRBV27; D is uncertain. The CDR3 runs 16 residues. From germline, CDR1 is MNHEY and CDR2 SMNVEV (reference sequence). Trimming shortened V by 2 bases and J by 6 bases, and 14 bases separated the two germline ends.

This sequence joins TRBV5-1 and TRBJ2-1; possibly TRBD2 for D (7 bases). This CDR3 region has 13 residues. Germline lookup yields CDR1 SGHRS and CDR2 YFSETQ. Trimming shortened V by 0 bases and J by 10 bases, and 11 bases separated the two germline ends. CDR3 nucleotides: TGCGCCAGCAGCTTGGGCGGCGGGGGCGAGCAGTTCTTC. The encoded protein is CASSLGGGGEQFF.

The rearrangement joins TRBV19 to TRBJ1-5; D is ambiguous. The germline CDR1 and CDR2 sequences are LNHDA and SQIVND (reference sequence). The CDR3 contains 14 residues. The germline V and J ends were trimmed by 1 base and 7 bases, with 11 bases remaining between them. The CDR3: CASSIVGIRQPQHF. DNA for the CDR3: TGTGCCAGTAGTATAGTTGGGATCCGGCAGCCCCAGCATTTT. The variable domain in full, with the rest retrieved from reference TRBV19 and TRBJ1-5, is DGGITQSPKYLFRKEGQNVTLSCEQNLNHDAMYWYRQDPGQGLRLIYYSQIVNDFQKGDIAEGYSVSREKKESFPLTVTSAQKNPTAFYLCASSIVGIRQPQHFGDGTRLSIL.

This clonotype has just a few counts. The chain joins TRBV20-1 to TRBJ1-1; D is unclear. Per germline, CDR1 DFQATT and CDR2 SNEGSKA (reference sequence). The germline V and J ends were trimmed by 0 bases and 1 base, with 9 bases remaining between them. This CDR3 has 14 amino acids. CDR3 sequence: CSAREPSQNTEAFF. CDR3 DNA: TGCAGTGCTAGAGAGCCGTCGCAGAACACTGAAGCTTTCTTT.

This clonotype was detected many times. Written as DNA, the CDR3 is TGTGCCAGCAGTTGGGCAGTGAACACTGAAGCTTTCTTT. Amino acids: CASSWAVNTEAFF. The chain has TRBV12-3 or TRBV12-4 and TRBJ1-1; D is unresolved. The germline V and J ends were trimmed by 4 bases and 0 bases, with 6 bases remaining between them. This CDR3 is built from 13 residues.

This clonotype was counted many times. This sequence joins TRBV11-2 and TRBJ2-1; 10 nucleotides match TRBD2. Germline V lookup: CDR1 SGHAT, CDR2 FQNNGV. Trimming removed 4 bases from V and 5 bases from J; junction bases left unmatched: 5. The CDR3 runs 15 residues. The CDR3 region has the DNA TGTGCCAGCAGCTACACTAGCGGGACAGACAATGAGCAGTTCTTC. It specifies CASSYTSGTDNEQFF.

This chain connects TRBV19 to TRBJ1-1; possibly TRBD1 for D (6 bases). The germline V and J ends were trimmed by 1 base and 1 base, with 10 bases remaining between them. The CDR3 extends over 15 amino acids. CDR1 LNHDA and CDR2 SQIVND come from the germline V gene (reference sequence). CDR3 DNA sequence: TGTGCCAGTAGTATAGGCAGGGGAGCGAACACTGAAGCTTTCTTT. It codes for CASSIGRGANTEAFF.

The table lists this clonotype with many counts. The chain couples TRBV5-1 to TRBJ2-5; D possibly matches TRBD1 or TRBD2 (5 bases each). Per the germline V gene, CDR1 is SGHRS and CDR2 is YFSETQ. V lost 4 bases to trimming and J lost 5 bases, with 18 bases between them. The CDR3 sequence is 15 residues long. DNA of the CDR3: TGCGCCAGCAGCGTTTTCCAGGGAGTTCTGGAGACCCAGTACTTC. Translation gives CASSVFQGVLETQYF.

V is TRBV10-3 and J is TRBJ1-5; D is unresolved. Germline CDR1 reads ENHRY; CDR2 reads SYGVKD. This CDR3 is built from 13 residues. V was cut by 6 bases and J by 0 bases, with 6 bases left in between. CDR3 loop: CAIRDTSNQPQHF. The CDR3 DNA sequence: TGTGCCATCAGAGATACTAGCAATCAGCCCCAGCATTTT.

This clonotype has at least ten counts. This chain uses TRBV12-3 or TRBV12-4 with TRBJ2-5, with TRBD1 matching over 10 bases. V shed 6 bases, J shed 5 bases, and the junction held 12 bases outside the gene matches. There are 16 residues in the CDR3. The CDR3 nucleotides are TGTGCCAGCAGCCGGCACCTGGGACAGGGGAGGGAGACCCAGTACTTC. Translation: CASSRHLGQGRETQYF.

This clonotype was detected a few times. The rearrangement links TRBV30 to TRBJ1-5; a weak D match, TRBD1 (5 bases). This CDR3 region has 14 residues. Deletions cut 1 base from V and 5 bases from J, with 12 bases between. Germline V gene sequence: CDR1 GTSNPN, CDR2 SVGIG (reference sequence). The CDR3 sequence is CAWSGDYKDQPQHF. CDR3 DNA: TGTGCCTGGAGTGGGGACTACAAGGATCAGCCCCAGCATTTT.